The clone carrying this T cell receptor beta chain came up once. Its cognate antigen is unknown. Primers: 60 Vbeta forward and 13 Jbeta reverse. Profiling relied on immunoSEQ multiplex PCR, and the TCRdb table lists in-frame clones only, not all of them. The table lists 95,000 to 100,000 clones, more than 80% of them singletons, with approximately 3.9% in the top ten. The data originate from a study of cytomegalovirus exposure and HLA in healthy donors. Study-wide background: Most donors, approximately 82% of over 350 genotyped, fell in the Caucasian-associated ancestry cluster.

Broader study findings: Sequence variants that were highly shared formed a cluster that was likely a sequencing artifact. A later analysis linked a missense DCLRE1C variant to TCR beta V- and J-gene trimming. Three CMV-associated chains proved CMV antigen-specific in vitro.

V was pared by 2 bases and J by 5 bases, with 13 bases between. Germline loops: CDR1 SEHNR, CDR2 FQNEAQ (reference sequence). The CDR3 is made up of 14 amino acids. The sequenced material came from PBMCs. This clonotype was sampled from a man aged 30 to 39 in good health and CMV-seronegative. This chain uses TRBV7-9 with TRBJ2-7, with a tentative D call TRBD1 (5 bases). The CDR3 spells CASSLTARVDEQYF. CDR3 nucleotides: TGTGCCAGCAGCTTAACGGCCAGGGTGGACGAGCAGTACTTC.